This T cell receptor (beta chain) was observed in a study of T cell responses to AZD1222 COVID-19 vaccine. Study details: Pooling covered second doses at about 4 or about 12 weeks. Study outcomes and limitations: Spike-specific TCR breadth rose after two AZD1222 doses, and depth rose as well.

Some clones are missing from TCRdb's copy, which holds only in-frame ones; the method was immunoSEQ multiplex PCR. The sample lists tens of thousands of clones, approximately 80% occurring once. Note on this clone: Antigen unknown.

Germline V CDR1 and CDR2: LGHDT, YNNKEL (reference sequence). There are 14 residues in the CDR3. V was cut by 7 bases and J by 2 bases, with 14 bases left in between. This clonotype was sampled from an adult in good health. This rearrangement joins TRBV3-1 (or the pseudogene TRBV3-2) to TRBJ1-2; the D gene is possibly TRBD1 (5 bases). Sequencing used peripheral blood, obtained on day 0 of AZD1222 vaccination. The CDR3 DNA follows: TGTGCCAGCACCGCAGCAGGGAGCAACTATGGCTACACCTTC. Amino acid sequence: CASTAAGSNYGYTF.